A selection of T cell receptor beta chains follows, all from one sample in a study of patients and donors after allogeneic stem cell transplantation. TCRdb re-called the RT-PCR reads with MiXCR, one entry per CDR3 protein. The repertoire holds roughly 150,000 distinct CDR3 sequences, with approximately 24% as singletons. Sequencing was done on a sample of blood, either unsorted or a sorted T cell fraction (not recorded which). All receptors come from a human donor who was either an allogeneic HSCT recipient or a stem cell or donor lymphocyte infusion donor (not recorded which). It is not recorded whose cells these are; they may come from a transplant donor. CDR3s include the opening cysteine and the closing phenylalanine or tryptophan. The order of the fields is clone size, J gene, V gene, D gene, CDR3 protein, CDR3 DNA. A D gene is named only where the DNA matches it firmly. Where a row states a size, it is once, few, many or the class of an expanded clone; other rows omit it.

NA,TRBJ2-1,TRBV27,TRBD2,CATSVGLGSNEQFF,TGTGCCACCAGCGTAGGACTAGGGTCCAATGAGCAGTTCTTC
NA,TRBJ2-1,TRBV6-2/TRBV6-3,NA,CASSPPGGIDEQFF,TGTGCCAGCAGCCCACCTGGGGGGATCGATGAGCAGTTCTTC
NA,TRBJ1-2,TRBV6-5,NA,CASSRPGRATNYGYTF,TGTGCCAGCAGCCGCCCGGGCCGCGCGACAAACTATGGCTACACCTTC
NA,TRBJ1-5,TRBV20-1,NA,CSARDIQGNNQPQHF,TGCAGTGCTAGAGATATACAGGGAAACAATCAGCCCCAGCATTTT
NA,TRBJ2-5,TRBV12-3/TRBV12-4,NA,CASSLGLRGRVGQETQYF,TGTGCCAGCAGTTTGGGTCTAAGGGGTAGGGTGGGGCAAGAGACCCAGTACTTC
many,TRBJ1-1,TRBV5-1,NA,CASSPAGTNTEAFF,TGCGCCAGCAGCCCGGCCGGGACGAACACTGAAGCTTTCTTT
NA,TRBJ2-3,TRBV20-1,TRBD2,CSARGTSGRGPDTQYF,TGCAGTGCTAGAGGGACTAGCGGGAGGGGGCCAGATACGCAGTATTTT
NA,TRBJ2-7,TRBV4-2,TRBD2,CASSPRTSGTYEQYF,TGTGCCAGCAGCCCCCGGACTAGCGGAACCTACGAGCAGTACTTC
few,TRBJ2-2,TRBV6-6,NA,CASSFEAGGYTGELFF,TGTGCCAGCAGTTTTGAGGCTGGGGGGTACACCGGGGAGCTGTTTTTT
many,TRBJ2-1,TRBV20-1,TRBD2,CSARDGGSSSYNEQFF,TGCAGTGCTAGAGACGGCGGGAGTTCGTCCTACAATGAGCAGTTCTTC
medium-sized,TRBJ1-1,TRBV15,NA,CATSRDSSGYTEAFF,TGTGCCACCAGCAGAGATTCGAGCGGGTACACTGAAGCTTTCTTT
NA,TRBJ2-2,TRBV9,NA,CASSVGTPKTYTGELFF,TGTGCCAGCAGCGTAGGCACACCCAAGACATACACCGGGGAGCTGTTTTTT
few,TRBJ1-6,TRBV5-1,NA,CASSHRQSSYNSPLHF,TGCGCCAGCAGCCATCGTCAAAGCTCCTATAATTCACCCCTCCACTTT
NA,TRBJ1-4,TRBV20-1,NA,CSARTGGEKLFF,TGCAGTGCTAGAACCGGGGGCGAAAAACTGTTTTTT
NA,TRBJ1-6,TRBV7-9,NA,CASSLRGPFRWYNSPLHF,TGTGCCAGCAGCTTAAGGGGTCCGTTTCGATGGTATAATTCACCCCTCCACTTT
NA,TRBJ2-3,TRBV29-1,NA,CSGVPATDTQYF,TGCAGCGGAGTTCCGGCCACAGATACGCAGTATTTT
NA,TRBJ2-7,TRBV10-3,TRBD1,CAVTGVDEQYF,TGTGCCGTCACAGGGGTGGACGAGCAGTACTTC
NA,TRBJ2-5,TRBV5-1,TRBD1,CASSLGLTGEYQETQYF,TGCGCCAGCAGCTTGGGTCTGACAGGGGAGTACCAAGAGACCCAGTACTTC
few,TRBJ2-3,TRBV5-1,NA,CASSGDGRTDTQYF,TGCGCCAGCAGCGGGGACGGACGCACAGATACGCAGTATTTT
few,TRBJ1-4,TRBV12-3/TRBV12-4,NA,CASHPGRRNEKLFF,TGTGCCAGCCATCCGGGGAGGAGGAATGAAAAACTGTTTTTT
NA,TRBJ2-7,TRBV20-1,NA,CSARDGLTGSEQYF,TGCAGTGCTAGAGATGGGTTAACAGGAAGCGAGCAGTACTTC
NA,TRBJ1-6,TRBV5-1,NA,CASSLSFTGSGWNSPLHF,TGCGCCAGCAGCCTCAGCTTTACGGGGAGCGGTTGGAATTCACCCCTCCACTTT
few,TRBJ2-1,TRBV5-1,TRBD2,CASSLAMTSGYNEQFF,TGCGCCAGCAGCTTGGCGATGACTAGCGGATACAATGAGCAGTTCTTC
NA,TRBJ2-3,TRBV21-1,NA,CASSPLALSEDTQYF,TGTGCCAGCAGTCCCCTAGCGCTGTCCGAAGATACGCAGTATTTT
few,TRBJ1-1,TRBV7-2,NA,CASSFRQRATEAFF,TGTGCCAGCAGCTTCCGACAGAGGGCAACTGAAGCTTTCTTT
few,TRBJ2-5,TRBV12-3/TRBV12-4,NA,CASSPRWEQETQYF,TGTGCCAGCAGTCCGCGCTGGGAACAAGAGACCCAGTACTTC
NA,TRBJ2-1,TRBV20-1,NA,CSAPLRSGEGEQFF,TGCAGTGCTCCTTTGCGGTCAGGGGAGGGTGAGCAGTTCTTC
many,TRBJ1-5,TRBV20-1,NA,CSASAGGTWDQPQHF,TGCAGTGCTAGTGCGGGGGGGACTTGGGATCAGCCCCAGCATTTT
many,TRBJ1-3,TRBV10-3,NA,CAISYEGRSGARF,TGTGCCATCAGTTATGAGGGGCGGAGTGGAGCCCGTTTT
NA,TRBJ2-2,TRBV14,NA,CASSQDRDTGELFF,TGTGCCAGCAGCCAAGATAGAGACACCGGGGAGCTGTTTTTT
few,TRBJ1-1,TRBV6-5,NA,CASSSNGGNTEAFF,TGTGCCAGCAGTTCAAACGGGGGGAACACTGAAGCTTTCTTT
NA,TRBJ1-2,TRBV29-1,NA,CSVSTQGNYGYTF,TGCAGCGTGTCTACCCAGGGGAACTATGGCTACACCTTC
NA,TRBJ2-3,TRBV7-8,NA,CASSLARGQRYFTDTQYF,TGTGCCAGCAGCTTAGCGCGGGGACAACGTTACTTCACAGATACGCAGTATTTT
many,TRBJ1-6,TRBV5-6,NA,CASSFVHAFNSPLHF,TGTGCCAGCAGCTTCGTTCACGCTTTTAATTCACCCCTCCACTTT
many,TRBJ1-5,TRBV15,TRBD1,CATSRLDRDLTSNQPQHF,TGTGCCACCAGCAGGTTAGACAGGGACCTTACTAGCAATCAGCCCCAGCATTTT
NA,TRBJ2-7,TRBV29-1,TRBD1,CSVEWEGTGAYEQYF,TGCAGCGTTGAATGGGAGGGGACAGGGGCCTACGAGCAGTACTTC
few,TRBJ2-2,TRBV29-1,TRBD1,CSVEDPDRVTGELFF,TGCAGCGTTGAAGATCCGGACAGGGTCACCGGGGAGCTGTTTTTT
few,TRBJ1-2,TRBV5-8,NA,CASSLEGQWGYGYTF,TGTGCCAGCAGCTTGGAAGGGCAGTGGGGGTATGGCTACACCTTC
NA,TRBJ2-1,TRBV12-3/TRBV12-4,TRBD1,CASRPKTGADNEQFF,TGTGCCAGCAGACCTAAGACAGGGGCGGACAATGAGCAGTTCTTC
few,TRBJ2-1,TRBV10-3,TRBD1,CAISGDRGDDEQFF,TGTGCCATCAGTGGTGACAGGGGGGACGATGAGCAGTTCTTC
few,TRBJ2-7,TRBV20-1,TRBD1,CSARRQGYEQYF,TGCAGTGCTAGGCGACAGGGCTACGAGCAGTACTTC
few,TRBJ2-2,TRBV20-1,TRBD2,CSARGLAGGMNTGELFF,TGCAGTGCTAGAGGACTAGCGGGGGGTATGAACACCGGGGAGCTGTTTTTT
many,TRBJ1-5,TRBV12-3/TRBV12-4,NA,CASSLSRGYDSRNQPQHF,TGTGCCAGCAGTTTATCCAGAGGCTACGACAGCCGCAATCAGCCCCAGCATTTT
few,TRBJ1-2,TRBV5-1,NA,CASSSRGYGYTF,TGCGCCAGCAGCTCCCGGGGGTATGGCTACACCTTC
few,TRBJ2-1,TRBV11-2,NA,CASSLMGGGYYNEQFF,TGTGCCAGCAGCTTAATGGGGGGCGGATACTACAATGAGCAGTTCTTC
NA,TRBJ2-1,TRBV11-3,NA,CASSLNFNNEQFF,TGTGCCAGCAGCTTAAACTTCAACAATGAGCAGTTCTTC
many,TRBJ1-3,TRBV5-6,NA,CASSYYRGDGNTIYF,TGTGCCAGCAGCTACTATCGGGGCGATGGAAACACCATATATTTT
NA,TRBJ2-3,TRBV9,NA,CASSVDWGGKDTQYF,TGTGCCAGCAGCGTAGATTGGGGGGGCAAAGATACGCAGTATTTT
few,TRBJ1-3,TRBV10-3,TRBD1,CAIAGQGDRRNTIYF,TGTGCCATCGCCGGACAGGGAGATCGCAGAAACACCATATATTTT
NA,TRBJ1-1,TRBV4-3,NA,CASSQDGGNTEAFF,TGCGCCAGCAGCCAAGATGGGGGCAACACTGAAGCTTTCTTT